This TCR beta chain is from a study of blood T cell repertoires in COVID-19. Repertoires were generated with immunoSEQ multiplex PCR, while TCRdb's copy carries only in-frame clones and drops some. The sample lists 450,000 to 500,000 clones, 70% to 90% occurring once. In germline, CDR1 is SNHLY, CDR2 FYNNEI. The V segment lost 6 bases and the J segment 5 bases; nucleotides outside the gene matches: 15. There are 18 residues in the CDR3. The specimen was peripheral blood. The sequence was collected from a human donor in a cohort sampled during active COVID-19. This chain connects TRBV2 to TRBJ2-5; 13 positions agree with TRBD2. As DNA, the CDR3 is TGTGCCAGCAGGGGAGGCTGGACTAGCGGGAGATCTACCGAGACCCAGTACTTC. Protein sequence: CASRGGWTSGRSTETQYF.